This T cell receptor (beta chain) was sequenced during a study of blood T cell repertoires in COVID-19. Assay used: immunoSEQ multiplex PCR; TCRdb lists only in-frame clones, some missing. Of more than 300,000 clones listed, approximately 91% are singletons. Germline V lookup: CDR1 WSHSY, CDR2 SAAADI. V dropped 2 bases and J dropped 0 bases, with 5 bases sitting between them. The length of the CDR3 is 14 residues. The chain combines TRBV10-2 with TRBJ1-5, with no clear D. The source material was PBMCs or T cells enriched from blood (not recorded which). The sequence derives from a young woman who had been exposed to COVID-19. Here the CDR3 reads CASSERFSNQPQHF. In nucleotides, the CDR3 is TGCGCCAGCAGTGAGCGGTTTAGCAATCAGCCCCAGCATTTT.